These 7 T cell receptor beta chains originate from one sample sequenced in a study of cytotoxic CD8 clonotypes in ibrutinib-treated CLL. Only in-frame clones appear in the TCRdb table, and some are missing; sequencing was by immunoSEQ multiplex PCR. The sample consists of over 200,000 clones, just over 70% of them appearing once. The sequenced sample was PBMCs, obtained after 12 months of ibrutinib treatment. All receptors derive from a human donor with chronic lymphocytic leukemia.

The genes are TRBV25-1 and TRBJ1-4; D gene unclear. Germline CDR1 MGHDK, CDR2 SYGVNS. This CDR3 has 11 amino acids. The V end lost 6 bases, the J end lost 8 bases, and 7 bases lay between the germline ends. The CDR3 sequence is CASRFGEKLFF. CDR3 coding DNA: TGTGCCAGCAGATTTGGGGAAAAACTGTTTTTT.

The rearrangement links TRBV20-1 to TRBJ2-7; D perhaps matches TRBD2 (5 bases). V was cut by 7 bases and J by 5 bases, with 12 bases left in between. Germline V gives CDR1 DFQATT, CDR2 SNEGSKA (reference sequence). The CDR3 has 11 residues. The DNA for the CDR3 is TGCAGTGTGGCGGGTCCCCACGAGCAGTACTTC. It yields the protein CSVAGPHEQYF.

J is TRBJ2-3 and V is TRBV19; D not certain. The CDR3 totals 13 residues. The V gene lost 5 bases and the J gene lost 2 bases, with 8 bases spanning the gap. CDR1 and CDR2 (germline): LNHDA, SQIVND (reference sequence). The CDR3 spells CASSGPPTDTQYF. The CDR3 nucleotides are TGTGCCAGTAGTGGGCCCCCCACAGATACGCAGTATTTT.

The rearrangement joins TRBV5-1 to TRBJ2-7; D tentatively fits TRBD1 or TRBD2 (5 bases each). With 0 bases removed from V and 6 bases from J, the gap between germline ends came to 7 bases. This CDR3 spans 12 amino acids. Looked up from germline, CDR1 is SGHRS and CDR2 is YFSETQ. CDR3 in amino acids: CASSLERGEQYF. In DNA, the CDR3 is TGCGCCAGCAGCTTGGAGAGGGGCGAGCAGTACTTC.

V gene TRBV19 combines with J gene TRBJ1-1; D not resolved. The CDR3 totals 13 residues. V was shortened by 5 bases and J by 0 bases, with 7 bases between the two germline ends. Germline CDR1 reads LNHDA; CDR2 reads SQIVND (reference sequence). CDR3 protein: CASSLTLNTEAFF. CDR3 sequence (DNA): TGTGCCAGTAGTCTCACCTTGAACACTGAAGCTTTCTTT.

The rearrangement links TRBV4-3 to TRBJ2-3; D unresolved. The CDR3 is 17 amino acids. Germline V gives CDR1 LGHNA, CDR2 YSLEER. Trimming removed 4 bases from V and 2 bases from J, with 19 bases in between. The CDR3 DNA is TGCGCCAGCAGCCCAAGAGCTTGGGAAGAGTACACAGATACGCAGTATTTT. Translated: CASSPRAWEEYTDTQYF.

This sequence joins TRBV6-1 and TRBJ2-6, with unresolved D. This CDR3 is 15 amino acids long. The germline V and J ends were trimmed by 5 bases and 1 base, with 9 bases remaining between them. The V gene's germline CDR1 is MNHNS and CDR2 SASEGT. As DNA, the CDR3 is TGTGCCAGCAGTCTCGGTCGGTCTGGGGCCAACGTCCTGACTTTC. As protein: CASSLGRSGANVLTF.